This T cell receptor beta chain was sequenced in a study of blood T cell repertoires in COVID-19. Overall study: PBMCs, B-cell-depleted T cells, or T cells were the source of the cDNA or gDNA that made up the material.

The table lists this clone with a few counts. Method: immunoSEQ multiplex PCR; TCRdb's copy keeps in-frame clones and lacks some. Of 250,000 to 300,000 clones in the sample, about nine tenths were seen once. The germline V and J ends were trimmed by 7 bases and 3 bases, with 10 bases remaining between them. The CDR3 sequence is 13 residues long. The germline V gene encodes CDR1 SNHLY and CDR2 FYNNEI. This clonotype was sampled from a woman in her forties or fifties who had recovered from COVID-19. Specimen: peripheral blood. This chain joins TRBV2 and TRBJ1-5, with a weak D call TRBD1 (6 bases). The CDR3, as DNA: TGTGCCAGCACCGGACAGATCAATCAGCCCCAGCATTTT. This sequence encodes CASTGQINQPQHF.